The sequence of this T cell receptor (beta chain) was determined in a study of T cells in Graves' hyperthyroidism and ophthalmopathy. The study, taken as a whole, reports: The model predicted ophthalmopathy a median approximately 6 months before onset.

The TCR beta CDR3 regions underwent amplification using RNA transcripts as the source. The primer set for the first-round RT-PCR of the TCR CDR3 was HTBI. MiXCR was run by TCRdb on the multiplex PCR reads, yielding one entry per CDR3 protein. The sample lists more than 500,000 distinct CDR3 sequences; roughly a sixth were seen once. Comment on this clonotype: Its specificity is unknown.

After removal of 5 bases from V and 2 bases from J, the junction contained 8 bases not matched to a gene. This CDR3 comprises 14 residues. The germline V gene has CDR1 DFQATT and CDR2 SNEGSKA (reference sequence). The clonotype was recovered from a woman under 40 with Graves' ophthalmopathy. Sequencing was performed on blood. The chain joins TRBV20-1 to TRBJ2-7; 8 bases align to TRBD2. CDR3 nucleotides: TGCAGTGCTGCGGCGACTAGCGTAACCTACGAGCAGTACTTC. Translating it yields CSAAATSVTYEQYF.